The sequence of this TCR beta chain was determined in a study of blood T cell repertoires in COVID-19. The overall study: The United States, Italy and Spain were the sources of the acute and convalescent COVID-19 samples. PBMCs, B-cell-depleted T cells, or T cells provided the cDNA or gDNA that made up the material.

Per the study methods: Scientists estimated how many nucleated cells there were by amplifying reference gene primers. Assay: immunoSEQ multiplex PCR; the TCRdb copy retains only in-frame clones and omits some. V and J calls and clone size follow that table, whereas D and trimming were derived from the DNA. This sample yields 300,000 to 400,000 clones, of which roughly 87% are seen a single time; over 0.8% belongs to the top ten. The CDR3 runs to 16 residues. Germline V gives CDR1 MDHEN, CDR2 SYDVKM. Trimming cost V 2 bases and J 7 bases, with 20 bases left between them. The chain is built from TRBV28 and TRBJ2-5; D possibly corresponds to TRBD1 (6 bases). What was sequenced was PBMCs or T cells enriched from blood (not recorded which). This clonotype was sampled from a woman aged 25-40 years who had recovered from COVID-19. This CDR3 is CASSLDQGQRLGTQYF. The CDR3 DNA is TGTGCCAGCAGTTTAGATCAGGGGCAGCGACTGGGGACCCAGTACTTC.